This T cell receptor (beta chain) stems from a study of blood T cells in healthy people across ages. Study-wide points: The donors' CMV status was not determined, possibly confounding changes in expanded clonotypes. No conclusive comparison of naive versus antigen-experienced cells was possible with unsorted PBMCs.

This CDR3 comprises 17 residues. With 5 bases clipped from V and 6 bases from J, the junction kept 18 bases outside the gene matches. The V gene's germline CDR1 is SGHAT and CDR2 FQNNGV. The second PCR ran 7 to 11 cycles with a sample-barcoded 5' primer and J-beta primers. Per sample, CDR3-containing paired-end reads numbered at least 2.5 million. TCRdb re-called the 5' RACE reads through MiXCR, storing one row per CDR3 protein. The data hold almost 1 million distinct CDR3 sequences, with 51% observed a single time. About this clonotype itself: Its antigen is unidentified.

This chain links TRBV11-2 with TRBJ2-7; TRBD2 matches at 8 bases. Sequencing used blood. The sequence came from an older woman in good health. The chain's CDR3 is CASSNPIAGGDLVEQYF. The CDR3 bases are TGTGCCAGCAGCAATCCCATAGCCGGGGGGGATTTGGTCGAGCAGTACTTC. The full variable domain, with the rest looked up from reference TRBV11-2 and TRBJ2-7, is EAGVAQSPRYKIIEKRQSVAFWCNPISGHATLYWYQQILGQGPKLLIQFQNNGVVDDSQLPKDRFSAERLKGVDSTLKIQPAKLEDSAVYLCASSNPIAGGDLVEQYFGPGTRLTVT.